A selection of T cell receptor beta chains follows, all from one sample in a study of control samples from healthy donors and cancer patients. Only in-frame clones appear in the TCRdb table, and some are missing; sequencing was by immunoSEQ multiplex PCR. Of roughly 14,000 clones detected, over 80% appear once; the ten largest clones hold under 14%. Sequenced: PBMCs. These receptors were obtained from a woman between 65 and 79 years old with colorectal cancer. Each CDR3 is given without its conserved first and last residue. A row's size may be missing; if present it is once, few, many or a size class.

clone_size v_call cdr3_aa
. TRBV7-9 ASSIPAGGSYEQY
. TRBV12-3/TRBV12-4 ASSFLATDTQY
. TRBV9 ASSEGGRDEQY
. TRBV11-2 ASSSPTSGPSSYEQY
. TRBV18 ASSPPGGREQY
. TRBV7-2 ASSLAGGLNEKLF
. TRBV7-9 ASSSLHEQY
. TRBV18 ASSGAAQETQY
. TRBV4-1 ASSLINTGTGLDIQY
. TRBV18 ATPLRPSGIANTGELF
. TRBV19 ASRSGGEKLF
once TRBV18 ASSEGLAGGSSYEQY
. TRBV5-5 ASSLLQGDIEKLF
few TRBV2 ASSPRWDRSYEQY
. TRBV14 ASSQDLASYEQY
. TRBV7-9 ASSLFPDTLEKLF
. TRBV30 AWSVKGNQPQH
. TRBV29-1 SVEAGTSGGQYEQY
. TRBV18 ASSLPGTYEQY
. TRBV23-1 ASSQNGRDTDTQY
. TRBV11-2 ASNKGMRSPLH
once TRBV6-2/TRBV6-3 ASSSNSRNYGYT
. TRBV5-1 ASTPGTGDYGYT
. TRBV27 ASSSTGGWDTEAF
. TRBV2 ASSDGGSGNTIY
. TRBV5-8 ASSLQGAFTEAF
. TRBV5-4 ASTRTGGARTEAF
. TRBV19 ASSMQSWDTEAF
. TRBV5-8 ASSLFSNQPQH
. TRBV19 ASSIVFGSGYGYT
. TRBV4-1 ASSQSGTGELF
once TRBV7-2 ASGRGPYQETQY
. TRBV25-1 ASSEYTGTGVETQY
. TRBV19 ASSIGGTIYNEQF
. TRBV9 ASSARESEQF
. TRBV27 ASSLQGGVGTEAF
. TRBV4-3 ASSQDGQSQETQY
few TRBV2 ASSLERRQY
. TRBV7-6 ASSLEGTWENEQF
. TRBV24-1 ATSGGGGGHEQY
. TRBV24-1 ATSDGGAPYNEQF
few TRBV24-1 ATSDLGGSNTGELF
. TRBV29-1 SAGGSEPADTQY
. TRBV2 ASSGDRNTEAF
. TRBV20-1 SARDPGEY
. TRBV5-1 ASSFDPLAKNIQY
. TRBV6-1 ASSETAGGDTQY
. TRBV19 ASSETRGYEQY